These 10 T cell receptor beta chains originate from one sample sequenced in a study of control samples from healthy donors and cancer patients. Clones were read by immunoSEQ multiplex PCR, and TCRdb kept only the in-frame ones, dropping some. The data show approximately 79,000 clones, with 89% seen just once and 5.5% to 7.5% held by the top ten. The specimen sequenced was blood. Every receptor here comes from a man aged 45-65 years in good health.

The chain joins TRBV6-6 to TRBJ1-2, with 7 bases lining up with TRBD1. Per germline, CDR1 MNHNY and CDR2 SVGAGI (reference sequence). This CDR3 is built from 15 residues. Trimming took 5 bases from V and 2 from J; bases not matched to a gene: 8. CDR3 nucleotide sequence: TGTGCCAGCAGTCGCCCAGGGGGGGAGAACTATGGCTACACCTTC. Its protein is CASSRPGGENYGYTF.

The chain combines TRBV7-3 with TRBJ2-2; D uncertain. Trimming took 5 bases from V and 4 from J, leaving 11 bases between them. The CDR3 is 14 residues long. Germline V gives CDR1 SGHTA, CDR2 FQGTGA. The CDR3 reads CASSQLGFTGELFF. The CDR3 bases are TGTGCCAGCAGCCAGTTAGGGTTCACCGGGGAGCTGTTTTTT.

The chain is built from TRBV6-1 and TRBJ1-2; possibly TRBD1 for D (6 bases). The germline V gene has CDR1 MNHNS and CDR2 SASEGT. This CDR3 is 16 amino acids long. Trimming left V 3 bases short and J 2 bases short, with 16 bases between. CDR3 amino acids: CASSDLQGYRNYGYTF. The DNA of the CDR3 is TGTGCCAGCAGTGACTTACAGGGTTATAGAAACTATGGCTACACCTTC.

This chain joins TRBV2 and TRBJ2-4; no firm D call. Germline values: CDR1 SNHLY, CDR2 FYNNEI. The CDR3 covers 11 residues. With 4 bases removed from V and 7 bases from J, the gap between germline ends came to 5 bases. The DNA for the CDR3 is TGTGCCAGCAGTGTGACGAACATTCAGTACTTC. It is translated as CASSVTNIQYF.

The rearrangement links TRBV5-6 to TRBJ1-5; D might be TRBD1 (5 bases). Trimming stripped 4 bases from V and 3 bases from J, with 14 bases between. Per germline, CDR1 SGHDT and CDR2 YYEEEE. CDR3 length: 15 amino acids. The CDR3 loop reads CASSHSGPYNQPQHF. CDR3 bases: TGTGCCAGCAGCCATTCGGGACCCTACAATCAGCCCCAGCATTTT.

This clone was counted between two and nine times. The J gene is TRBJ1-3, the V gene TRBV7-2, with 7 bases fitting TRBD1. This CDR3 spans 16 amino acids. Trimming at V came to 1 base and at J to 3 bases, leaving 6 bases not matched to a gene. Germline V gene lookup returns CDR1 SGHTA and CDR2 FQGNSA. Here the CDR3 DNA reads TGTGCCAGCAGCTTAGAGGCAGGGGGAAATGGAAACACCATATATTTT. Protein sequence: CASSLEAGGNGNTIYF.

V gene TRBV11-1 combines with J gene TRBJ2-7; possible D gene TRBD2, 5 bases. This CDR3 spans 15 amino acids. Trimming stripped 2 bases from V and 2 bases from J, with 13 bases between. Germline V gene data show CDR1 as SGHAT and CDR2 as FQDESV (reference sequence). CDR3 bases: TGTGCCAGCAGCTTATGGGCCGGGAAAACCTACGAGCAGTACTTC. This gives the protein CASSLWAGKTYEQYF.

The CDR3 sequence is CASGSVFEGSQPQHF. The DNA of the CDR3 is TGTGCTAGTGGTTCCGTTTTCGAAGGATCTCAGCCCCAGCATTTT. The chain combines TRBV12-5 with TRBJ1-5; the D is unclear. Germline values: CDR1 LGHNT, CDR2 FRNRAP. The CDR3 spans 15 residues. Trimming stripped 4 bases from V and 6 bases from J, with 16 bases between.

In this sample, this clone turned up a few times. The chain couples TRBV19 to TRBJ1-2; maybe TRBD1 (6 bases). This CDR3 has 15 residues. Trimming left V 1 base short and J 6 bases short, with 15 bases between. CDR1 is LNHDA and CDR2 is SQIVND in the germline V gene (reference sequence). The DNA of the CDR3 is TGTGCCAGTAGTATAGGTACAGGGCCACTACATGGCTACACCTTC. Its translation: CASSIGTGPLHGYTF.

CDR3 DNA sequence: TGTGCCAGCAGGCCCGGGGGCGGGAACATTCAGTACTTC. Protein sequence: CASRPGGGNIQYF. This chain joins TRBV3-1 (or the pseudogene TRBV3-2) and TRBJ2-4; D tentatively fits TRBD1 or TRBD2 (6 bases each). V lost 6 bases to trimming and J lost 7 bases, with 13 bases between them. CDR1 LGHDT and CDR2 YNNKEL come from the germline V gene (reference sequence). This CDR3 is built from 13 residues.